The T cell receptor (beta chain) under discussion was sequenced for a study of identifying expanded T cells in peripheral blood. Study-level results: Technical replicates showed around 1.2 changed clones; around two weeks about 16.4; four weeks 19.

No infections or other immune events were documented during collection. The CDR3 loop spans 15 amino acids. The V and J ends lost 6 bases and 5 bases, in that order; junction bases with no gene match: 2. Germline lookup yields CDR1 MNHNS and CDR2 SASEGT. Remarks on this clone: Its antigen is not identified.

This table comes from immunoSEQ multiplex PCR, and its TCRdb copy is limited to in-frame clones, with some not included. Of some 65,000 clones listed, roughly four fifths are singletons. The sequence derives from a person aged 18 to 75 in good health. This chain connects TRBV6-1 to TRBJ2-3; 16 bases align to TRBD2. Material: blood. The CDR3 DNA follows: TGTGCCAGCAGGGGACTAGCGGGAGGGCAAGATACGCAGTATTTT. It encodes CASRGLAGGQDTQYF.